These 25 T cell receptor beta chains came from one sample sequenced in a study of T cell repertoires in aging, cancer and after chemotherapy. TCR beta rearrangements were amplified from peripheral blood genomic DNA. TRB rearrangements spanning V, D and J were amplified using mixed TRB-A/B primers. TCRdb fed the multiplex PCR reads into MiXCR, producing one record per CDR3 protein. The sample consists of under 15,000 distinct CDR3 sequences, over 20% of them appearing once. Material for sequencing was blood. These receptors came from a human donor in good health.

Notes on this clonotype: Being one base from a much bigger clone, this may be a read error. The rearrangement links TRBV20-1 to TRBJ2-7; D unresolved. The CDR3 extends over 13 amino acids. Trimming shortened V by 3 bases and J by 9 bases, and 18 bases separated the two germline ends. Germline V CDR1 and CDR2: DFQATT, SNEGSKA (reference sequence). The CDR3 protein is CSARPPSVNGQYF. Written as DNA, the CDR3 is TGCAGTGCTAGGCCTCCGAGTGTAAACGGGCAGTACTTC.

This clonotype was found a few times. J is TRBJ2-7 and V is TRBV6-5; 12 bases are a match to TRBD1. In germline, CDR1 is MNHEY, CDR2 SVGAGI. The CDR3 runs to 15 residues. V trimming: 4 bases; J trimming: 2 bases; junction bases outside the gene matches: 3. CDR3: CASSSGTGGPYEQYF. The CDR3 coding sequence is TGTGCCAGCAGTTCCGGGACAGGGGGCCCCTACGAGCAGTACTTC.

By sample share, this clonotype is medium-sized. The gene calls are TRBV6-4 and TRBJ1-2; 9 bases fit TRBD1. This CDR3 comprises 15 residues. Losses at the gene ends were 3 bases for V and 4 bases for J; bases not matched to a gene: 6. Germline-derived CDR1 and CDR2 are MRHNA and SNTAGT. The CDR3 loop is CASSERTGGGYGYTF. The DNA for the CDR3 is TGTGCCAGCAGTGAACGCACAGGGGGCGGCTATGGCTACACCTTC.

This clonotype was seen many times. The rearrangement uses TRBV7-2 and TRBJ2-2, with TRBD2 matching 8 bases. The CDR3 has 15 amino acids. The trim removed 7 bases at V and 1 base at J, leaving 5 bases unmatched. Germline values: CDR1 SGHTA, CDR2 FQGNSA. CDR3: CASTTGGMNTGELFF. The DNA of the CDR3 is TGTGCCAGCACCACGGGGGGGATGAACACCGGGGAGCTGTTTTTT.

In its sample, this clonotype is medium-sized. The chain carries TRBV6-2 or TRBV6-3 and TRBJ2-7; possible D gene TRBD1, 5 bases. The CDR3 runs to 13 residues. CDR1 is MNHEY, CDR2 SVGEGT, per germline. V gave up 0 bases and J gave up 2 bases, with 5 bases separating them. The CDR3 coding sequence is TGTGCCAGCAGTTACTCGGACACCTACGAGCAGTACTTC. It encodes CASSYSDTYEQYF.

The table lists this clonotype with many counts. V and J are TRBV19 and TRBJ2-1; tentative D call: TRBD1 (6 bases). The CDR3 is made up of 16 amino acids. Trimming stripped 0 bases from V and 4 bases from J, with 13 bases between. Looked up from germline, CDR1 is LNHDA and CDR2 is SQIVND (reference sequence). The CDR3 protein is CASSIDNSGAYNEQFF. In DNA form, the CDR3 reads TGTGCCAGTAGTATAGATAATTCAGGGGCGTACAATGAGCAGTTCTTC.

A note on this clonotype: With a much larger clone just one base away, this may be a read error. The rearrangement links TRBV7-2 to TRBJ2-7, with 12 bases lining up with TRBD2. CDR3 length: 15 amino acids. Germline loops: CDR1 SGHTA, CDR2 FQGNSA. The CDR3, as DNA: TGTGCCAGCAGCCCCTCCGGACTAGCGGGGCAGCAGCATTACTTC. Translation gives CASSPSGLAGQQHYF.

Judged by abundance, this clonotype is medium-sized. The chain uses TRBV29-1 and TRBJ2-1; TRBD1 agrees at 9 bases. The CDR3 is 14 amino acids. V lost 6 bases, J lost 9 bases, and 12 bases stayed unmatched. Per the germline V gene, CDR1 is SQVTM and CDR2 is ANQGSEA. CDR3 bases: TGCAGCGTCAAACGGGACAGGGTAATCAGTGAGCAGTTCTTC. It encodes CSVKRDRVISEQFF.

By its share, this clonotype is medium-sized. The chain has TRBV11-2 and TRBJ2-7; D possibly corresponds to TRBD2 (6 bases). Germline V lookup: CDR1 SGHAT, CDR2 FQNNGV. The CDR3 contains 14 residues. V shed 2 bases and J shed 3 bases, with 11 bases lying between them. The CDR3 is CASSLPAGLYEQYF. DNA of the CDR3: TGTGCCAGCAGCTTACCCGCGGGACTCTACGAGCAGTACTTC.

The rearrangement uses TRBV7-2 and TRBJ2-7; unclear D gene. This CDR3 has 14 residues. Trimming took 1 base from V and 1 from J, leaving 8 bases between them. In germline, CDR1 is SGHTA, CDR2 FQGNSA. The DNA for the CDR3 is TGTGCCAGCAGCTTAGATCTAGATTCCTACGAGCAGTACTTC. Translated, it gives CASSLDLDSYEQYF.

This clonotype was observed a handful of times. The rearrangement uses TRBV18 and TRBJ1-1, with D unclear. Per germline, CDR1 KGHSH and CDR2 LQKENI. The V end was cut by 0 bases, the J end by 4 bases, with 18 bases between. The CDR3 has 17 amino acids. In DNA form, the CDR3 reads TGTGCCAGCTCACCACCAGGATCCGCCGGGGAGGGCACTGAAGCTTTCTTT. Translated: CASSPPGSAGEGTEAFF.

This clonotype appeared a few times. This chain uses TRBV12-3 or TRBV12-4 with TRBJ2-1; 7 bases fit TRBD1. The CDR3 extends over 15 amino acids. V lost 6 bases to trimming and J lost 1 base; unmatched junction nucleotides: 6. The CDR3 loop is CASRPGQRSYNEQFF. As DNA, the CDR3 is TGTGCCAGCAGGCCGGGACAGAGGTCCTACAATGAGCAGTTCTTC.

This clonotype was counted between two and nine times. V and J are TRBV6-2 or TRBV6-3 and TRBJ1-2, with 9 bases fitting TRBD1. The length of the CDR3 is 16 residues. V shed 2 bases and J 6 bases; nucleotides not matched to a gene: 10. The germline V gene has CDR1 MNHEY and CDR2 SVGEGT. CDR3 region: CASSYNMDRGVNGYTF. CDR3 sequence (DNA): TGTGCCAGCAGTTACAATATGGACAGGGGTGTCAATGGCTACACCTTC.

Comments on this clonotype: Compared with germline, one end of the junction differs, possibly owing to a read error. The rearrangement uses TRBV5-1 and TRBJ1-5; tentative D call: TRBD1 (6 bases). The CDR3 is 16 residues long. CDR1 and CDR2 from the germline V gene are SGHRS and YFSETQ. The CDR3 protein is CASSVGGGRDNQPQHF. Written as DNA, the CDR3 is TGTGCCAGCAGCGTAGGGGGAGGGAGGGATAATCAGCCCCAGCATTTT.

This clonotype showed up many times. V is TRBV20-1 and J is TRBJ1-2, with no clear D. This CDR3 has 14 residues. The germline gives CDR1 DFQATT, CDR2 SNEGSKA (reference sequence). The V end was cut by 0 bases, the J end by 0 bases, with 8 bases between. The CDR3 here is CSARDVNTNYGYTF. The DNA for the CDR3 is TGCAGTGCTAGAGATGTTAATACTAACTATGGCTACACCTTC.

In its sample, this clonotype is medium-sized. CDR3 DNA sequence: TGTGCCACCAAGATCCTAGAGGAGGGGACTGAAGCTTTCTTT. Protein product: CATKILEEGTEAFF. The chain is built from TRBV7-6 and TRBJ1-1; possible D gene TRBD1, 5 bases. This CDR3 has 14 residues. Trimming stripped 10 bases from V and 5 bases from J, with 20 bases between. The germline V gene encodes CDR1 SGHVS and CDR2 FNYEAQ.

The V call is TRBV7-6, the J call TRBJ2-7; no clear D. V was cut by 2 bases and J by 3 bases, with 11 bases left in between. Germline assignment: CDR1 SGHVS and CDR2 FNYEAQ. The CDR3 sequence is 14 residues long. CDR3 DNA sequence: TGTGCCAGCAGCTTAAGGGCAGAACTCTACGAGCAGTACTTC. Protein product: CASSLRAELYEQYF.

This clonotype was recorded a few times. This chain joins TRBV7-2 and TRBJ2-7; TRBD1 matches 7 bases. The V gene end was trimmed by 7 bases and the J gene end by 0 bases; junction bases not matched to a gene: 3. The V gene's germline CDR1 is SGHTA and CDR2 FQGNSA. The CDR3 runs to 13 residues. The CDR3 loop reads CASTDRDSYEQYF. The CDR3 DNA reads as TGTGCCAGCACTGACAGGGACTCCTACGAGCAGTACTTC.

J is TRBJ1-2 and V is TRBV6-5; D not resolved. The CDR3 runs 15 residues. V lost 5 bases to trimming and J lost 1 base, with 14 bases between them. Germline loops: CDR1 MNHEY, CDR2 SVGAGI. Here the CDR3 DNA reads TGTGCCAGCAGTCGGGATAGGGTTGTTAACTATGGCTACACCTTC. Its protein product is CASSRDRVVNYGYTF.

The CDR3 DNA reads TGTGCCAGCCAGTTAAGACAGGACGAGCAGTACTTC. Its translation: CASQLRQDEQYF. The rearrangement links TRBV6-5 to TRBJ2-7; tentative D call: TRBD1 (6 bases). With 8 bases removed from V and 5 bases from J, the gap between germline ends came to 13 bases. Germline loops: CDR1 MNHEY, CDR2 SVGAGI. CDR3 length equals 12 residues.

The rearrangement links TRBV4-3 to TRBJ1-1; 9 nucleotides match TRBD1. The germline gives CDR1 LGHNA, CDR2 YSLEER. The CDR3 totals 16 residues. The V segment lost 4 bases and the J segment 2 bases; nucleotides outside the gene matches: 8. CDR3 amino acids: CASSPWTGEINTEAFF. The CDR3 DNA is TGCGCCAGCAGCCCTTGGACAGGGGAGATAAACACTGAAGCTTTCTTT.

In its sample, this clonotype ranks as medium-sized (0.01 to 0.1%). The chain has TRBV19 and TRBJ1-2, with D uncertain. This CDR3 has 12 amino acids. The V end was cut by 7 bases, the J end by 13 bases, with 19 bases between. Per germline, CDR1 LNHDA and CDR2 SQIVND (reference sequence). In DNA, the CDR3 is TGTGCCAGTAATGGTTGGGGTTCGGTGGGCACCTTC. Amino acids: CASNGWGSVGTF.

This clonotype was detected a few times. This chain joins TRBV5-1 and TRBJ1-2; tentatively, D is TRBD1 (5 bases). Germline V gene lookup returns CDR1 SGHRS and CDR2 YFSETQ. V was shortened by 4 bases and J by 5 bases, with 21 bases between the two germline ends. The CDR3 has 16 residues. CDR3 region: CASSLSRGEGPYGYTF. DNA for the CDR3: TGCGCCAGCAGCCTCTCCCGGGGGGAGGGCCCATATGGCTACACCTTC.

CDR3 coding DNA: TGTGCCAGCAGCCGCTGGACAGGGGGCCTCATGAACACTGAAGCTTTCTTT. Its protein is CASSRWTGGLMNTEAFF. V gene TRBV5-4 combines with J gene TRBJ1-1; TRBD1 aligns across 11 bases. V lost 4 bases, J lost 0 bases, and 8 bases stayed unmatched. Looked up from germline, CDR1 is SGHNT and CDR2 is YYREEE (reference sequence). CDR3 size: 17 residues.

The rearrangement uses TRBV7-9 and TRBJ1-1; D remains unclear. The CDR3 has 13 residues. Germline-derived CDR1 and CDR2 are SEHNR and FQNEAQ (reference sequence). V was cut by 5 bases and J by 6 bases, with 13 bases left in between. The DNA for the CDR3 is TGTGCCAGCAGCCCCCCAAGTGGGTCTGAAGCTTTCTTT. It is translated as CASSPPSGSEAFF.